The 25 T cell receptor beta chains below all came from one sample that was sequenced in a study of blood T cell repertoires in COVID-19. Only in-frame clones appear in the TCRdb table, and some are missing; sequencing was by immunoSEQ multiplex PCR. Among about 50,000 clones listed, around four fifths were seen once. The specimen sequenced was peripheral blood. Source of these receptors: a woman aged 55-75 years with acute or convalescent COVID-19.

J is TRBJ1-5 and V is TRBV30, with D uncertain. The CDR3 is 14 residues long. Germline CDR1 is GTSNPN and CDR2 is SVGIG (reference sequence). V shed 3 bases and J shed 3 bases, with 12 bases lying between them. In DNA form, the CDR3 reads TGTGCCTGGAGCGCGGGGAACGACAATCAGCCCCAGCATTTT. Translating it yields CAWSAGNDNQPQHF.

J is TRBJ2-1 and V is TRBV6-5, with 10 bases lining up with TRBD1. From germline, CDR1 is MNHEY and CDR2 SVGAGI. V trimming: 6 bases; J trimming: 7 bases; junction bases outside the gene matches: 3. CDR3 length equals 13 residues. The CDR3 DNA follows: TGTGCCAGCAGAAGGGACAGGGGAAATGAGCAGTTCTTC. Translated, it gives CASRRDRGNEQFF.

The chain uses TRBV7-9 and TRBJ1-5; 8 bases agree with TRBD1. The V segment lost 4 bases and the J segment 5 bases; nucleotides outside the gene matches: 4. Germline V lookup: CDR1 SEHNR, CDR2 FQNEAQ (reference sequence). The CDR3 is 14 amino acids. This chain's CDR3 is CASSSGQDYQPQHF. The DNA of the CDR3 is TGTGCCAGCAGCTCGGGACAGGATTATCAGCCCCAGCATTTT.

V is TRBV28 and J is TRBJ1-2; possibly TRBD1 for D (6 bases). This CDR3 is 16 amino acids long. The V gene lost 2 bases and the J gene lost 2 bases, with 15 bases spanning the gap. Germline V gene data show CDR1 as MDHEN and CDR2 as SYDVKM. The CDR3 is CASSLNGGTGNYGYTF. CDR3 coding DNA: TGTGCCAGCAGTTTAAATGGGGGCACTGGAAACTATGGCTACACCTTC.

The chain links TRBV7-3 to TRBJ1-1; D is uncertain. This CDR3 comprises 13 residues. The germline V and J ends were trimmed by 2 bases and 4 bases, with 8 bases remaining between them. Germline CDR1 and CDR2: SGHTA and FQGTGA. The CDR3 nucleotides are TGTGCCAGCAGCTTACAGTCCTCCACTGAAGCTTTCTTT. Amino acid sequence: CASSLQSSTEAFF.

The chain employs TRBV5-4 and TRBJ2-6, with 8 bases matching TRBD1. The CDR3 sequence is 17 residues long. V lost 0 bases, J lost 4 bases, and 6 bases stayed unmatched. Germline V gene lookup returns CDR1 SGHNT and CDR2 YYREEE (reference sequence). The chain's CDR3 is CASSLGQGLGGANVLTF. The CDR3 nucleotides are TGTGCCAGCAGCTTGGGACAGGGGTTAGGCGGGGCCAACGTCCTGACTTTC. The whole variable domain, filled in from reference TRBV5-4 and TRBJ2-6, reads ETGVTQSPTHLIKTRGQQVTLRCSSQSGHNTVSWYQQALGQGPQFIFQYYREEENGRGNFPPRFSGLQFPNYSSELNVNALELDDSALYLCASSLGQGLGGANVLTFGAGSRLTVL.

The gene calls are TRBV9 and TRBJ2-7; 13 nucleotides align to TRBD2. Germline loops: CDR1 SGDLS, CDR2 YYNGEE. V gave up 0 bases and J gave up 2 bases; unmatched junction bases: 17. The CDR3 totals 21 residues. The CDR3 loop is CASSVALAGGKENYLTYEQYF. CDR3 nucleotides: TGTGCCAGCAGCGTAGCACTAGCGGGAGGGAAAGAGAACTACTTAACCTACGAGCAGTACTTC.

The V call is TRBV6-6, the J call TRBJ2-1; 11 positions match TRBD2. Germline V gives CDR1 MNHNY, CDR2 SVGAGI (reference sequence). The J segment lost 5 bases and the V segment lost 6 bases, leaving 9 bases of the junction unmatched. The CDR3 runs to 16 residues. The CDR3 sequence: CASRGSGSGRDNEQFF. DNA for the CDR3: TGTGCCAGCAGGGGGTCTGGTAGCGGGAGGGACAATGAGCAGTTCTTC.

V is TRBV3-1 (or the pseudogene TRBV3-2) and J is TRBJ1-6; possibly TRBD1 for D (6 bases). Germline CDR1 LGHDT, CDR2 YNNKEL (reference sequence). V lost 1 base to trimming and J lost 7 bases, with 11 bases between them. CDR3 length: 15 amino acids. The CDR3 coding sequence is TGTGCCAGCAGCCAAGGAACCAGGGGAAATTCACCCCTCCACTTT. This codes for CASSQGTRGNSPLHF.

Comments on this clone: A read error may account for a junction end that differs from germline. The rearrangement links TRBV12-3 or TRBV12-4 to TRBJ1-6; a weak D match, TRBD1 (6 bases). The CDR3 covers 13 residues. The CDR3 DNA reads as TGTACCAGCAGTTTCAGGGGTCGGGCACCCCTCCACTTT. Translation gives CTSSFRGRAPLHF.

This chain uses TRBV19 with TRBJ2-3; 10 bases match TRBD1. V shed 7 bases, J shed 0 bases, and the junction held 10 bases outside the gene matches. Germline CDR1 is LNHDA and CDR2 is SQIVND (reference sequence). This CDR3 region has 17 residues. The CDR3 here is CASMTPGDRGSTDTQYF. The CDR3 DNA reads as TGTGCCAGTATGACCCCCGGGGACAGGGGAAGCACAGATACGCAGTATTTT.

The chain is built from TRBV12-3 or TRBV12-4 and TRBJ1-1; possible D gene TRBD1, 6 bases. Trimming cost V 6 bases and J 5 bases, with 13 bases left between them. This CDR3 has 13 residues. Here the CDR3 reads CASSPLTGTEAFF. The CDR3 DNA reads TGTGCCAGCAGCCCTCTTACAGGGACTGAAGCTTTCTTT.

The chain recombines TRBV2 with TRBJ1-1; the D is unclear. From germline, CDR1 is SNHLY and CDR2 FYNNEI. Trimming stripped 2 bases from V and 7 bases from J, with 8 bases between. The CDR3 extends over 12 amino acids. In DNA, the CDR3 is TGTGCCAGCAGTGAACACCAGGTTGAAGCTTTCTTT. Its protein is CASSEHQVEAFF.

The genes are TRBV5-1 and TRBJ2-1; 14 nucleotides agree with TRBD2. The CDR3 contains 18 residues. Trimming cost V 4 bases and J 9 bases; bases outside gene matches: 15. Germline lookup yields CDR1 SGHRS and CDR2 YFSETQ. The CDR3 protein is CASSPRTSGRPSAGEQFF. Written as DNA, the CDR3 is TGCGCCAGCAGCCCCAGGACTAGCGGGAGGCCCAGCGCCGGTGAGCAGTTCTTC.

The chain joins TRBV7-8 to TRBJ1-6; the match to TRBD1 covers 7 bases. The CDR3 spans 15 residues. The V segment lost 5 bases and the J segment 3 bases; nucleotides outside the gene matches: 4. Germline V CDR1 and CDR2: SGHVS, FQNEAQ. As DNA, the CDR3 is TGTGCCAGCAGCCTCCGGGACAGCTATAATTCACCCCTCCACTTT. Its protein is CASSLRDSYNSPLHF.

The chain recombines TRBV19 with TRBJ1-5; possibly TRBD1 for D (5 bases). V was clipped by 5 bases and J by 2 bases, with 19 bases between them. The germline V gene has CDR1 LNHDA and CDR2 SQIVND (reference sequence). The CDR3 is 17 residues long. The CDR3 DNA reads as TGTGCCAGTAGTCCCGACCGGGGGAAGTTGGGCAATCAGCCCCAGCATTTT. As protein: CASSPDRGKLGNQPQHF.

This clone was detected a few times. This chain connects TRBV3-1 (or the pseudogene TRBV3-2) to TRBJ2-3, with D possibly being TRBD2 (5 bases). Germline V gene data show CDR1 as LGHDT and CDR2 as YNNKEL (reference sequence). This CDR3 comprises 11 residues. Trimming took off 5 bases at V and 8 bases at J, with 8 bases between the two ends. CDR3 DNA sequence: TGTGCCAGCAGCTTACGGGGTACGCAGTATTTT. This sequence encodes CASSLRGTQYF.

V gene TRBV15 combines with J gene TRBJ2-1; 12 bases agree with TRBD2. The CDR3 has 14 amino acids. The germline gives CDR1 LNHNV, CDR2 YYDKDF (reference sequence). V dropped 4 bases and J dropped 12; count of bases not matched to a gene: 7. CDR3 amino acids: CATSTRTSGVGQFF. The CDR3 bases are TGTGCCACCAGCACCCGGACTAGCGGGGTAGGGCAGTTCTTC.

The V gene is TRBV7-3, the J gene TRBJ2-5, with TRBD2 identical over 11 bases. J lost 4 bases, V lost 4 bases, and 2 bases had no gene match. CDR1 SGHTA and CDR2 FQGTGA come from the germline V gene. The CDR3 extends over 14 amino acids. The CDR3 DNA follows: TGTGCCAGCAGCTATAGCGGGAGGGGAGAGACCCAGTACTTC. Its translation is CASSYSGRGETQYF.

The V call is TRBV6-2 or TRBV6-3, the J call TRBJ2-7; 7 bases are a match to TRBD2. The CDR3 is 14 amino acids. Trimming at V came to 3 bases and at J to 7 bases, leaving 9 bases not matched to a gene. From germline, CDR1 is MNHEY and CDR2 SVGEGT. The CDR3 here is CASSYEGGPGEQYF. As DNA, the CDR3 is TGTGCCAGCAGTTATGAGGGAGGGCCCGGGGAGCAGTACTTC.

CDR3 bases: TGTGCCAGCAGTCCAGGACAGGGCCTGCGAATTCGTTCGGATGAAAAACTGTTTTTT. Translation: CASSPGQGLRIRSDEKLFF. J is TRBJ1-4 and V is TRBV6-6; 8 bases match TRBD1. CDR3 length: 19 amino acids. Germline CDR1 is MNHNY and CDR2 is SVGAGI (reference sequence). Trimming took 5 bases from V and 6 from J; bases not matched to a gene: 20.

This sequence joins TRBV19 and TRBJ2-1; TRBD1 agrees at 8 bases. V lost 2 bases, J lost 6 bases, and 18 bases stayed unmatched. Germline V gene lookup returns CDR1 LNHDA and CDR2 SQIVND (reference sequence). There are 19 residues in the CDR3. The CDR3 reads CASSIRGILGQGRGNEQFF. Here the CDR3 DNA reads TGTGCCAGTAGTATAAGGGGGATCCTCGGACAGGGTAGGGGCAATGAGCAGTTCTTC.

This rearrangement joins TRBV5-1 to TRBJ1-6; no clear D. In germline, CDR1 is SGHRS, CDR2 YFSETQ. The CDR3 runs 15 residues. Trimming took off 2 bases at V and 7 bases at J, with 13 bases between the two ends. This CDR3 reads CASSFLFDGNSPLHF. In DNA, the CDR3 is TGCGCCAGCAGCTTCTTGTTTGACGGGAATTCACCCCTCCACTTT. Full variable domain (outside the CDR3, taken from reference TRBV5-1 and TRBJ1-6): KAGVTQTPRYLIKTRGQQVTLSCSPISGHRSVSWYQQTPGQGLQFLFEYFSETQRNKGNFPGRFSGRQFSNSRSEMNVSTLELGDSALYLCASSFLFDGNSPLHFGNGTRLTVT.

This clone is labeled medium-sized. The chain recombines TRBV16 with TRBJ2-7; TRBD1 matches at 9 bases. Germline V gene lookup returns CDR1 KGHSY and CDR2 FQNENV. The CDR3 runs to 14 residues. V was pared by 6 bases and J by 3 bases, with 6 bases of the junction left unmatched. The CDR3 DNA reads as TGTGCCAGCAGTCTACAGGGGGCCGGCTACGAGCAGTACTTC. Residues: CASSLQGAGYEQYF.

The chain uses TRBV3-1 (or the pseudogene TRBV3-2) and TRBJ1-1; D may be TRBD1 (6 bases). Trimming left V 5 bases short and J 4 bases short, with 11 bases between. The CDR3 spans 13 residues. Germline values: CDR1 LGHDT, CDR2 YNNKEL (reference sequence). CDR3 amino acids: CASSRGEGTEAFF. CDR3 nucleotide sequence: TGTGCCAGCAGCAGGGGGGAGGGCACTGAAGCTTTCTTT.